What follows describes a single TCR beta chain. Which antigen it targets is not known. There are no base qualities to consult, and no much larger clone falls within one base. These data come from a study of shared clonotypes between healthy human individuals (TCRdb year 2020). Background for the entire study: A couple of women and a few men aged 18 to 49 years were included in the cohort. Per donor, three plates each were used for CD4 naive and CD4 memory, two for CD8 naive, and one for CD8 memory. Blood TCR repertoires of roughly five healthy adults were deeply sequenced to estimate repertoire size and the extent of clonotype sharing between individuals. Different laboratories and diverse techniques were used to prepare libraries and sequence TCR repertoires, to increase sequencing depth and limit assay-specific biases. Leukapheresis yielded between about 0.94 and 8.9 billion PBMCs per donor.

The donors were healthy, HIV-negative adults with no recently reported acute infections or vaccinations. Every donor was a Caucasian adult residing in Nashville, Tennessee, USA. Magnetic negative selection was used to enrich CD4+ T cells, after which naive cells were positively selected on CD45RA and the negative fraction became the memory subset. Blood was collected by leukapheresis, and PBMCs were isolated by Ficoll-Histopaque density gradient centrifugation and then cryopreserved in liquid nitrogen vapor phase. Analytical flow cytometry was used to check the purity and quantity of each magnetically sorted T cell population. From each sorted fraction, genomic DNA was isolated and quantified by UV absorbance on a Nanodrop 2000c. Using the deep immunoSEQ assay, multiplex PCR amplified TCR CDR3 regions from genomic DNA. Genomic DNA extracted from each cell subset was distributed evenly over all wells of several immunoSEQ 96-well plates, and each plate served as one replicate. For sorted subsets, each replicate PCR was loaded with about 200 ng genomic DNA, equivalent to approximately 27,000 T cell genomes. Purified libraries were quantified with a Qubit 3.0 fluorometer, sized on a Bioanalyzer 2100, and re-quantified with the KAPA Library Quantification kit. Every immunoSEQ 96-well plate was sequenced on a dedicated single-read 150-cycle Illumina NextSeq 550 flow cell. Per the original workflow: Because the immunoSEQ output held only junctional sequences and lacked quality scores, the filtering could not match the filtering applied to full-length reads. To assign V/J genes and CDR3, sequences were annotated using PyIR, a Python wrapper for IgBLAST v1.9, with IMGT germline references. Reads with weak V/J assignments (E-value above 1e-6), missing CDR3, stop codons, out-of-frame junctions, or ambiguous translated residues were removed. V3J clonotypes were defined by identical inferred V gene, J gene, and CDR3 amino acid sequence. The percentage overlap between two repertoires was calculated by dividing the number of shared unique clonotypes by the size of the smaller repertoire. Richness of each repertoire was evaluated using RTK rarefaction, the Chao1 estimator, and Recon v2.1 estimates of unobserved clonotypes. Generation probabilities for all TCRbeta clonotypes obtained by the gDNA method from a handful of donors were computed using OLGA. TCRdb stores this immuneACCESS table with in-frame sequences only. Part of the clones is absent; in the studies checked, under half of the shortfall reflects unresolved V genes, and no reason is known for the rest. The V and J calls and clone size were taken over from that table, and D and trimming were inferred from the DNA. This sample holds about 1.1 million clones; around three quarters were observed only once. 0.89% of the sample is in the top ten clones.

General study outcomes and caveats: Because the study included only a small number of donors, the genetic and exposure-history diversity represented was limited. Higher generation probabilities were observed for clonotypes shared by all four sorted-subset donors than for non-shared clonotypes. Larger estimated clonotype richness was generally found for naive subsets than for memory subsets. Pairwise subsampling led to the expectation that sequencing depth would affect the degree of clonotype sharing among donors. Only blood was sampled, and tissue TCR repertoires likely differ from those in blood. Incomplete sequencing was indicated by rarefaction of sorted-subset datasets, despite the large sequencing depth. When several donors were compared, the shared fraction of clonotypes was about 5.5% for naive CD4, roughly 3.3% for naive CD8, 2.3% for memory CD4, and less than 0.5% for memory CD8.

The specimen was memory CD4+ T cells from PBMCs. Explained via the paper, the cell subset or site label denotes: CD45RA-negative fraction. This receptor was identified in a man aged 18 to 29 in good health. Some clones in this sample may be carry-over from other donors' samples.

Here the CDR3 is given as CASSLVLGEAFF. Read as DNA, the sequence is TGTGCCAGCAGCTTAGTTCTGGGCGAAGCTTTCTTT. Here the chain combines TRBV7-2 and TRBJ1-1, with the D gene call left open. The CDR3 runs 12 residues from the cysteine to the phenylalanine. Of the read, only the CDR3 DNA is kept; its 36 bases are in frame from base 1. Taken from the germline V gene, the CDR1 and CDR2 loops are SGHTA and FQGNSA. V and J are truncated by 1 base and 8 bases respectively, leaving an intervening sequence of 8 bases.